This TCR beta chain was observed in a study of blood T cell repertoires in COVID-19. Across the whole study: COVID-19 samples collected from the United States, Italy and Spain covered acute and convalescent phases. PBMCs, B-cell-depleted T cells, or T cells provided the cDNA or gDNA that made up the material.

Per the study methods: Amplification from reference gene primers served as the basis for estimated nucleated cell counts. Sequencing used immunoSEQ multiplex PCR; TCRdb keeps in-frame clones, though not all of them. V and J calls and clone size come straight from that table; D and trimming were deduced from the DNA. There are over 130,000 clones in the sample; about 83% occur only once, and around a sixth lies in the top ten. CDR1 and CDR2 from the germline V gene are MNHNS and SASEGT. The CDR3 has 16 amino acids. The V and J ends lost 3 bases and 0 bases respectively, with 14 bases between them. The clonotype comes from a man aged 45 to 65 with acute or convalescent COVID-19. V gene TRBV6-1 combines with J gene TRBJ1-2, with D possibly being TRBD1 (6 bases). The sequenced material came from peripheral blood. The CDR3 coding sequence is TGTGCCAGCAGTGAGGGACACCAACCAGCTAACTATGGCTACACCTTC. It encodes CASSEGHQPANYGYTF.